These 2 T cell receptor beta chains were sequenced from one sample in a study of response to subunit inactivated influenza vaccine. TCRdb independently ran MiXCR on the RT-PCR reads; one entry per CDR3 protein. The sample carries more than 450,000 distinct CDR3 sequences, over 9.5% recorded once. Source: PBMCs from blood, taken on the day of vaccination. The receptors were gathered from a man aged 50-60 years who received an inactivated influenza vaccine.

The V and J genes are TRBV20-1 and TRBJ2-7, with D perhaps given as TRBD1 or TRBD2 (5 bases each). Germline CDR1 is DFQATT and CDR2 is SNEGSKA (reference sequence). This CDR3 has 15 residues. Trimming stripped 3 bases from V and 3 bases from J, with 18 bases between. The CDR3 spells CSASKGTILSYEQYF. CDR3 in DNA: TGCAGTGCTAGTAAAGGGACGATTTTAAGCTACGAGCAGTACTTC.

V gene TRBV10-3 combines with J gene TRBJ1-2, with unresolved D. Germline CDR1 and CDR2: ENHRY and SYGVKD. The CDR3 length is 11 residues. The germline V and J ends were trimmed by 7 bases and 4 bases, with 7 bases remaining between them. The CDR3 sequence: CAITNGYGYTF. CDR3 sequence (DNA): TGTGCCATCACGAACGGCTATGGCTACACCTTC.